This T cell receptor beta chain comes out of a study of blood T cell repertoires in COVID-19. Whole-study context: COVID-19 samples, acute and convalescent, were from the United States, Italy and Spain. The cDNA or gDNA used as material had been derived from T cells, B-cell-depleted T cells, or PBMCs.

In the authors' methods: Reference gene primer amplification yielded estimated nucleated cell counts. Measured with immunoSEQ multiplex PCR; TCRdb has only the in-frame clones, and not every one. That table gives V, J and clone size, and the DNA gave D and trimming. Of around 460,000 clones listed, roughly 90% are singletons. Seattle's enrolled individuals joined amid active infection and were then monitored longitudinally. The length of the CDR3 is 13 residues. CDR1 is GTSNPN, CDR2 SVGIG, per germline (reference sequence). Trimming left V 7 bases short and J 2 bases short, with 14 bases between. This chain links TRBV30 with TRBJ1-2; D gene ambiguous. The specimen sequenced was peripheral blood. This receptor was identified in a man in his late teens or twenties with COVID-19, enrolled during active disease. CDR3 protein: CAFPRGQNYGYTF. CDR3 nucleotides: TGTGCCTTCCCCCGAGGGCAAAACTATGGCTACACCTTC.